A selection of T cell receptor beta chains follows, all from one sample in a study of blood T cell repertoires in COVID-19. Using immunoSEQ multiplex PCR, the repertoire was profiled, and TCRdb retains in-frame clones only, with some absent. The repertoire holds roughly 180,000 clones, with roughly 80% as singletons. Sequenced: PBMCs or T cells enriched from blood (not recorded which). Source of these receptors: a woman aged 40 to 50 with acute COVID-19. CDR3s include the opening cysteine and the closing phenylalanine or tryptophan. D genes are given only for firm matches. Size values are once, few and many counts, or a class for expanded clones, and some rows have none.

clone size | J gene | V gene | D gene | CDR3 DNA | CDR3 protein
. | TRBJ2-7 | TRBV4-1 | TRBD2 | TGCGCCAGCAGCCCGATAGCGGGGCCTTACGAGCAGTACTTC | CASSPIAGPYEQYF
. | TRBJ2-2 | TRBV10-3 | TRBD1 | TGTGCCATCAACCCGGGACAGGGTCAGGACACCGGGGAGCTGTTTTTT | CAINPGQGQDTGELFF
. | TRBJ1-5 | TRBV27 | . | TGTGCCAGCAGTTTAAGTGTCGGGTGGGAGCCCCAGCATTTT | CASSLSVGWEPQHF
. | TRBJ2-5 | TRBV10-3 | TRBD1 | TGTGCCATCGGCCTGGACAGGGGCCAGACCCAGTACTTC | CAIGLDRGQTQYF
. | TRBJ1-1 | TRBV5-1 | . | TGCGCCAGCAGGGGAGTGGGATTGGGAAATGAAGCTTTCTTT | CASRGVGLGNEAFF
once | TRBJ2-7 | TRBV7-2 | TRBD2 | TGTGCCAGCAGCTCTAAGAGCGGGAGCTGGTACGAGCAGTACTTC | CASSSKSGSWYEQYF
. | TRBJ2-5 | TRBV25-1 | . | TGTGCCAGCAGTCACCAGGGAGAGACCCAGTACTTC | CASSHQGETQYF
. | TRBJ2-1 | TRBV18 | . | TGTGCCAGCTCACCCCTCTACAATGAGCAGTTCTTC | CASSPLYNEQFF
. | TRBJ1-4 | TRBV5-1 | . | TGCGCCAGCAGCAAGACAACAACTAATGAAAAACTGTTTTTT | CASSKTTTNEKLFF
. | TRBJ2-1 | TRBV19 | . | TGTGCCAGTAGTAGTGGACAGCGTAATTACAATGAGCAGTTCTTC | CASSSGQRNYNEQFF
. | TRBJ1-1 | TRBV6-5 | . | TGTGCCAGCAGTAGAGACAGGAACACTGAAGCTTTCTTT | CASSRDRNTEAFF
. | TRBJ2-1 | TRBV11-2 | . | TGTGCCAGCAGCCCAGTGGCGGGAAGGGGATATGAGCAGTTCTTC | CASSPVAGRGYEQFF
. | TRBJ1-1 | TRBV20-1 | TRBD1 | TGCAGTGCTAGTAGGACAGGGGGAAAACACACTGAAGCTTTCTTT | CSASRTGGKHTEAFF
. | TRBJ1-1 | TRBV29-1 | . | TGCAGCGCCGGACTCGAATTGAACACTGAAGCTTTCTTT | CSAGLELNTEAFF
few | TRBJ1-5 | TRBV28 | TRBD1 | TGTGCCAGCAGTTTACTGGGACAGAAGGGCAATCAGCCCCAGCATTTT | CASSLLGQKGNQPQHF
. | TRBJ2-1 | TRBV27 | . | TGTGCCAGCAGTTTACCCGGTCCTGAGCAGTTCTTC | CASSLPGPEQFF
. | TRBJ2-1 | TRBV12-5 | . | TGTGCTAGTGGTTCCCTCCCCTACAATGAGCAGTTCTTC | CASGSLPYNEQFF
. | TRBJ2-5 | TRBV12-3/TRBV12-4 | TRBD1 | TGTGCCAGCAGGGGGACAGTAAAAGAGACCCAGTACTTC | CASRGTVKETQYF
. | TRBJ2-7 | TRBV12-5 | TRBD2 | TGTGCTAGTGGTTGGGCTAGCGGGATAGGAAAGCAGTACTTC | CASGWASGIGKQYF
. | TRBJ1-1 | TRBV20-1 | . | TGCAGTGCTAAGAGGAACACTGAAGCTTTCTTT | CSAKRNTEAFF
. | TRBJ1-1 | TRBV2 | TRBD1 | TGTGCCAGCAGTGAAGCGCTTGGACAGGGCAAAGCTTTCTTT | CASSEALGQGKAFF
. | TRBJ2-7 | TRBV3-1/TRBV3-2 | . | TGTGCCAGCAGTCGGGCGGGGCCATCTGGCTCCTACGAGCAGTACTTC | CASSRAGPSGSYEQYF
. | TRBJ2-2 | TRBV30 | . | TGTGCCTGGAGCCCCCAGGGCACCGGGGAGCTGTTTTTT | CAWSPQGTGELFF
. | TRBJ1-2 | TRBV24-1 | . | TGTGCCACCAGTGAGTTACAGGGAGACTATGGCTACACCTTC | CATSELQGDYGYTF
once | TRBJ2-5 | TRBV5-1 | . | TGCGCCAGCAGCTTGAAATCGGGTACTGACGGGAGCCTAATGCGAGAGACCCAGTACTTC | CASSLKSGTDGSLMRETQYF
. | TRBJ2-7 | TRBV3-1/TRBV3-2 | TRBD2 | TGTGCCAGCAGCCCCGGACTAGCGGAGACCTACGAGCAGTACTTC | CASSPGLAETYEQYF
. | TRBJ1-3 | TRBV5-5 | . | TGTGCCAGCAGCCTAGGGACTGTGGGAAACGGAAACACCATATATTTT | CASSLGTVGNGNTIYF
. | TRBJ1-2 | TRBV2 | . | TGTGCCAGAGGGGGGGGATCTGAGTATGGCTACACCTTC | CARGGGSEYGYTF
. | TRBJ2-2 | TRBV2 | TRBD1 | TGTGCCAGCAGCCCAGACAGGGTAGGGGAGCTGTTTTTT | CASSPDRVGELFF
. | TRBJ1-2 | TRBV19 | . | TGTGCCAGTAGTGTCACCGGGAACTATGGCTACACCTTC | CASSVTGNYGYTF
. | TRBJ1-1 | TRBV18 | TRBD1 | TGTGCCAGCTCACCACGTCGGGGACAGGTCCATGGAAAGAACACTGAAGCTTTCTTT | CASSPRRGQVHGKNTEAFF
. | TRBJ2-1 | TRBV7-3 | TRBD2 | TGTGCCAGCAGCCCTACCGGGACTAGCACCTACAATGAGCAGTTCTTC | CASSPTGTSTYNEQFF
. | TRBJ1-2 | TRBV11-2 | TRBD1 | TGTGCCAGCAGTCCACAGGGGGACTATGGCTACACCTTC | CASSPQGDYGYTF
. | TRBJ2-1 | TRBV5-8 | . | TGTGCCAGCAGCTTGGTGGTTTACCTGGGAGCCTCCTACAATGAGCAGTTCTTC | CASSLVVYLGASYNEQFF
. | TRBJ2-1 | TRBV30 | . | TGTGCCTGGAGATCCGGGACCCTCGGGGGTAATGAGCAGTTCTTC | CAWRSGTLGGNEQFF
. | TRBJ2-2 | TRBV6-4 | . | TGTGCCAGCAGTGAGGGGCAGGACACCGGGGAGCTGTTTTTT | CASSEGQDTGELFF
. | TRBJ2-5 | TRBV7-9 | TRBD2 | TGTGCCAGCAGCTTACTGGGGGGGGAGACCCAGTACTTC | CASSLLGGETQYF
. | TRBJ2-1 | TRBV7-3 | TRBD2 | TGTGCCAGCAGCTTTTACACTAGCGGGAGAGATGAGCAGTTCTTC | CASSFYTSGRDEQFF
once | TRBJ1-2 | TRBV29-1 | . | TGCAGCGTTGAGCTCGGGGGGCCTTGGTACGGCTACACCTTC | CSVELGGPWYGYTF
. | TRBJ1-2 | TRBV29-1 | . | TGCAGCGTTGCAATAGCCCTTAACTATGGCTACACCTTC | CSVAIALNYGYTF
. | TRBJ2-7 | TRBV18 | . | TGTGCCAGCTCACCGACAGCCTACGAGCAGTACTTC | CASSPTAYEQYF
. | TRBJ1-2 | TRBV4-2 | TRBD1 | TGTGCCAGCAGCCCCGACAGGGGCGCTAACTATGGCTACACCTTC | CASSPDRGANYGYTF
. | TRBJ2-1 | TRBV3-1/TRBV3-2 | TRBD2 | TGTGCCAGCAGCCAAGATGTGGGGGGGGTTTACAATGAGCAGTTCTTC | CASSQDVGGVYNEQFF
. | TRBJ2-1 | TRBV12-3/TRBV12-4 | . | TGTGCCAGCAGTGGCGTCCGGGGCAATGAGCAGTTCTTC | CASSGVRGNEQFF
. | TRBJ2-5 | TRBV10-1 | . | TGCGCCAGCAGTGAGTCCCCAGGGGACATAAGGGAGACCCAGTACTTC | CASSESPGDIRETQYF